This T cell receptor (beta chain) was retrieved from a study of T-cell reconstitution after alpha-beta-depleted transplantation in children (TCRdb year 2016). In the study overall: Using TCR repertoire profiling, the study followed T-cell immune reconstitution in a quantitative way in children after TCRalphabeta/CD19-depleted allogeneic hematopoietic cell transplantation.

Concerning this clonotype itself: Its antigen is still unknown. No much larger clone is present one base from it, and per-base qualities are unavailable.

There are 11 amino acids in the CDR3, from cysteine to phenylalanine inclusive. This entry keeps only the CDR3 DNA: 33 bases, framed from base 1. The junction carries 5 bases between V and J, which are trimmed by 1 base and 5 bases respectively. As encoded in the germline V gene (reference sequence), CDR1 is DFQATT while CDR2 is SNEGSKA. Library prep was done by PCR. Sequenced using an Illumina HiSeq 2500. Molecular barcoding was employed in the preparation of TCR libraries, with unique molecular identifiers being used to normalize TCRbeta repertoire quantification. Using fastp trimming at Q25 and MiXCR clonotype assembly, TCRdb reanalyzed the public sequencing data and kept in-frame beta chains. All rows with the same CDR3 protein become a single entry with the most common DNA and genes. The sample profile shows about 370,000 distinct CDR3 sequences; about 20% of them were found once. The top ten hold 3.8% of the sample.

This TCR was recovered from a human donor who donated a stem cell graft to a child with acute myeloid leukemia. Sequencing used PBMCs from the stem cell graft donor, obtained from the stem cell graft. The chain is encoded by TRBV20-1 joined to TRBJ2-5, with the D segment identity uncertain. The bases are TGCAGTGCTAGAGGCTCTGAGACCCAGTACTTC. The translation is CSARGSETQYF.